Below are 21 T cell receptor beta chains sequenced from a single sample in a study of T cells in Graves' hyperthyroidism and ophthalmopathy (dated by TCRdb to the late 2010s). Libraries were prepared through multiplex PCR. Sequenced using an Illumina HiSeq 2000. The TCR beta CDR3 regions were amplified from RNA transcripts. The first round of RT-PCR for the TCR CDR3 was performed with the HTBI primer set and the Qiagen OneStep RT-PCR kit. Using fastp at Q25 and MiXCR, TCRdb reprocessed the public reads and kept productive beta chains. Merged by CDR3 protein, the rows form single entries marked with the most common genes and DNA. This sample holds around 390,000 distinct CDR3 sequences; 14% were observed only once. Around 19% of the sample belongs to the ten largest clones. Sequencing was performed on blood. These receptors were collected from a woman in her 30s with Graves' ophthalmopathy.

The genes are TRBV28 and TRBJ1-2; weak D call: TRBD1 (6 bases). This CDR3 has 13 residues. CDR1 and CDR2 (germline): MDHEN, SYDVKM. Trimming pared 9 bases from V and 5 bases from J, leaving 16 bases between. CDR3 region: CASRGGLQYGYTF. CDR3 nucleotides: TGTGCCAGTCGAGGGGGGTTACAGTATGGCTACACCTTC.

This clonotype came up a few times. The V and J genes are TRBV29-1 and TRBJ2-1; 10 bases are a match to TRBD1. Germline CDR1 reads SQVTM; CDR2 reads ANQGSEA. Trimming at V came to 5 bases and at J to 4 bases, leaving 11 bases not matched to a gene. The CDR3 consists of 16 residues. CDR3: CSVPQPGTGVYNEQFF. The CDR3 DNA reads as TGCAGCGTTCCCCAGCCCGGGACAGGGGTTTACAATGAGCAGTTCTTC.

With respect to this clonotype: At one boundary the junction diverges from the germline segment, which might be a read error. The chain joins TRBV4-1 to TRBJ1-4, with D hard to call. CDR3 length: 16 amino acids. Germline V gene lookup returns CDR1 MGHRA and CDR2 YSYEKL. The CDR3 DNA is TGCGCCAGCAGCCAAGAACTCGACTCAACTAATGAAAAACCGTTTTTT. It is translated as CASSQELDSTNEKPFF.

This clonotype was recorded at least ten times. This sequence joins TRBV18 and TRBJ1-1; the D is unclear. CDR3 length: 14 residues. V lost 0 bases and J lost 1, with 6 bases in between. CDR1 and CDR2 (germline): KGHSH, LQKENI. Written as DNA, the CDR3 is TGTGCCAGCTCACCACCGCCAGGGAACACTGAAGCTTTCTTT. Residues: CASSPPPGNTEAFF.

Concerning this clonotype: At one of its ends the junction is not consistent with the germline gene, which may arise from a read error. This rearrangement joins TRBV7-9 to TRBJ2-2; 12 nucleotides match TRBD2. Looked up from germline, CDR1 is SEHNR and CDR2 is FQNEAQ (reference sequence). The CDR3 covers 16 residues. The CDR3 loop reads CVSRRTSGVPIGELFF. Written as DNA, the CDR3 is TGTGTCAGCAGACGGACTAGCGGGGTCCCAATCGGGGAGCTGTTTTTT.

This clonotype came up many times. Since a much larger clone is just one base distant, this may be a read error. This chain joins TRBV7-2 and TRBJ2-1, with TRBD2 matching 11 bases. Trimming removed 5 bases from V and 9 bases from J; junction bases left unmatched: 12. There are 16 residues in the CDR3. Germline values: CDR1 SGHTA, CDR2 FQGNSA. The CDR3 nucleotides are TGTGCCAGCAGCCAGAAGGCTAGCGGGGGGTTGAGTGAGCAGTTCTTC. Amino acid sequence: CASSQKASGGLSEQFF.

This clonotype was picked up many times. The chain is built from TRBV28 and TRBJ2-5; 8 nucleotides match TRBD1. Per germline, CDR1 MDHEN and CDR2 SYDVKM. The CDR3 is made up of 16 amino acids. J gave up 3 bases and V 1 base, and 7 bases lay outside the gene matches. The chain's CDR3 is CASSLFLQDREETQYF. CDR3 bases: TGTGCCAGCAGTTTATTCCTCCAGGACAGGGAAGAGACCCAGTACTTC.

This clonotype showed up many times. The rearrangement links TRBV20-1 to TRBJ2-7, with D possibly being TRBD1 (6 bases). Trimming pared 2 bases from V and 2 bases from J, leaving 10 bases between. This CDR3 contains 13 residues. Germline CDR1 DFQATT, CDR2 SNEGSKA (reference sequence). CDR3 DNA sequence: TGCAGTGCTAGATCCAGGGACACCTACGAGCAGTACTTC. This translates into CSARSRDTYEQYF.

This clonotype was detected ten times or more. CDR3 in DNA: TGTGCCAGCAGCGATGCGACTAACTATGGCTACACCTTC. Amino acids: CASSDATNYGYTF. V gene TRBV12-3 or TRBV12-4 combines with J gene TRBJ1-2; no definite D call. The CDR3 contains 13 residues. V lost 6 bases, J lost 0 bases, and 8 bases lay in between.

This clonotype was observed at least ten times. The J gene is TRBJ1-2, the V gene TRBV6-1; tentatively, D is TRBD1 (5 bases). CDR1 is MNHNS, CDR2 SASEGT, per germline. CDR3 length: 14 residues. V was cut by 5 bases and J by 3 bases, with 13 bases left in between. CDR3 in amino acids: CASSWDRGDYGYTF. CDR3 coding DNA: TGTGCCAGCAGTTGGGATAGGGGCGACTATGGCTACACCTTC.

There are a few counts of this clonotype. The chain carries TRBV6-6 and TRBJ1-2, with a weak D call TRBD1 (5 bases). This CDR3 comprises 15 residues. The V gene lost 0 bases and the J gene lost 0 bases, with 8 bases spanning the gap. CDR1 is MNHNY, CDR2 SVGAGI, per germline (reference sequence). The CDR3 sequence: CASSYSRGANYGYTF. CDR3 DNA sequence: TGTGCCAGCAGTTACTCGCGGGGGGCTAACTATGGCTACACCTTC.

This rearrangement joins TRBV7-6 to TRBJ1-3; a weak D match, TRBD1 (6 bases). The germline V gene has CDR1 SGHVS and CDR2 FNYEAQ. Trimming left V 1 base short and J 0 bases short, with 22 bases between. The length of the CDR3 is 20 residues. The CDR3 region is CASSLEAWLPGQRSGNTIYF. The CDR3 bases are TGTGCCAGCAGCTTAGAAGCCTGGCTCCCGGGACAACGCTCTGGAAACACCATATATTTT.

This clonotype was seen at least ten times. The chain joins TRBV6-1 to TRBJ1-2; no reliable D call. V was shortened by 2 bases and J by 0 bases, with 13 bases between the two germline ends. CDR1 is MNHNS and CDR2 is SASEGT in the germline V gene. This CDR3 is 16 amino acids long. Here the CDR3 reads CASSEFSAISNYGYTF. As DNA, the CDR3 is TGTGCCAGCAGTGAATTTTCGGCAATTTCTAACTATGGCTACACCTTC.

This clonotype was seen many times. The chain is built from TRBV28 and TRBJ2-3, with unresolved D. The germline CDR1 and CDR2 sequences are MDHEN and SYDVKM. Between the trimmed V and J ends, which lost 2 bases and 5 bases, there was a span of 5 bases. The CDR3 totals 12 residues. CDR3 protein: CASSLNRDTQYF. The CDR3 DNA reads TGTGCCAGCAGTTTAAACAGAGATACGCAGTATTTT.

This clonotype was observed many times. J is TRBJ2-7 and V is TRBV30; D possibly corresponds to TRBD1 (6 bases). This CDR3 spans 14 amino acids. Germline V CDR1 and CDR2: GTSNPN, SVGIG (reference sequence). Trimming removed 2 bases at V and 3 bases at J, with 14 bases between. The CDR3: CAWSSPTRGYEQYF. DNA of the CDR3: TGTGCCTGGAGTTCTCCTACCAGGGGCTACGAGCAGTACTTC.

This clonotype has a count of ten or more. This sequence joins TRBV2 and TRBJ1-1, with TRBD1 as a possible D gene (5 bases). V was cut by 6 bases and J by 1 base, with 9 bases left in between. This CDR3 comprises 13 residues. CDR1 is SNHLY and CDR2 is FYNNEI in the germline V gene. The CDR3 nucleotides are TGTGCCAGCAGAAACACAGGGAACACTGAAGCTTTCTTT. This codes for CASRNTGNTEAFF. The whole variable domain, filled in from reference TRBV2 and TRBJ1-1, reads EPEVTQTPSHQVTQMGQEVILRCVPISNHLYFYWYRQILGQKVEFLVSFYNNEISEKSEIFDDQFSVERPDGSNFTLKIRSTKLEDSAMYFCASRNTGNTEAFFGQGTRLTVV.

This clonotype was seen at least ten times. The rearrangement joins TRBV18 to TRBJ1-1; D gene ambiguous. V lost 3 bases and J 0 bases, leaving 11 bases between the germline ends. The germline V gene encodes CDR1 KGHSH and CDR2 LQKENI. The CDR3 is 15 amino acids. This CDR3 reads CASSPTDEMNTEAFF. DNA of the CDR3: TGTGCCAGCTCACCCACGGATGAAATGAACACTGAAGCTTTCTTT.

This clonotype was seen repeatedly, ten times or more. The chain combines TRBV27 with TRBJ2-7, with 8 bases fitting TRBD2. Looked up from germline, CDR1 is MNHEY and CDR2 is SMNVEV (reference sequence). The V and J ends lost 3 bases and 2 bases, in that order; junction bases with no gene match: 6. The CDR3 runs to 15 residues. CDR3 DNA: TGTGCCAGCAGTTTCACGGGGGGGACCACCTACGAGCAGTACTTC. It encodes CASSFTGGTTYEQYF.

This clonotype has a count of ten or more. The chain joins TRBV12-3 or TRBV12-4 to TRBJ2-7; D ambiguous. V lost 8 bases to trimming and J lost 3 bases, with 11 bases between them. The CDR3 runs 12 residues. The CDR3 here is CASSSMIYEQYF. CDR3 nucleotide sequence: TGTGCCAGCTCAAGCATGATCTACGAGCAGTACTTC.

This clonotype was counted at least ten times. The gene calls are TRBV29-1 and TRBJ2-5; D is ambiguous. Trimming cost V 6 bases and J 3 bases, with 17 bases left between them. Per the germline V gene, CDR1 is SQVTM and CDR2 is ANQGSEA. The CDR3 extends over 14 amino acids. The CDR3 DNA reads TGCAGCGTCTGGGCCCCTTATCCGAAAGAGACCCAGTACTTC. Translating gives CSVWAPYPKETQYF.

On this clonotype itself: Possible read error: a much larger clone is one base away. The chain has TRBV13 and TRBJ1-6; 7 bases fit TRBD1. Germline CDR1 and CDR2: PRHDT and FYEKMQ (reference sequence). Losses at the gene ends were 8 bases for V and 10 bases for J; bases not matched to a gene: 11. CDR3 size: 14 residues. The CDR3 sequence: CASGADREGSPLHF. Here the CDR3 DNA reads TGTGCCAGCGGCGCAGACAGGGAGGGATCACCCCTCCACTTT.